One sample yielded the 24 T cell receptor beta chains listed below, sequenced in a study of blood T cell repertoires in COVID-19. Sequenced by immunoSEQ multiplex PCR; TCRdb stores in-frame clones only, minus some. The sample holds about 330,000 clones, roughly nine tenths seen once. Sequenced material: PBMCs or T cells enriched from blood (not recorded which). These TCRs come from a woman aged 25 to 45 who had recovered from COVID-19.

The V and J genes are TRBV20-1 and TRBJ2-3; 12 bases are shared with TRBD2. V shed 3 bases and J 5 bases; nucleotides not matched to a gene: 9. Looked up from germline, CDR1 is DFQATT and CDR2 is SNEGSKA (reference sequence). There are 16 residues in the CDR3. DNA of the CDR3: TGCAGTGCTAGTGGCCTAGCGGGAGGGTTAGGAGATACGCAGTATTTT. Protein: CSASGLAGGLGDTQYF.

This clone was found once. V and J are TRBV14 and TRBJ2-3; 7 bases line up with TRBD2. Germline loops: CDR1 SGHDN, CDR2 FVKESK. The CDR3 has 13 amino acids. The V segment lost 1 base and the J segment 10 bases; nucleotides outside the gene matches: 5. The DNA for the CDR3 is TGTGCCAGCAGCCAAGCTAAGAGCGGGGCGCAGTATTTT. Its translation: CASSQAKSGAQYF.

This clone was recorded once. The V gene is TRBV5-1, the J gene TRBJ1-1, with D possibly matching TRBD1 (6 bases). The CDR3 has 15 amino acids. V lost 4 bases, J lost 1 base, and 14 bases lay in between. Germline V gene lookup returns CDR1 SGHRS and CDR2 YFSETQ. This chain's CDR3 is CASSMTGTQNTEAFF. The CDR3 DNA is TGCGCCAGCAGCATGACCGGGACACAGAACACTGAAGCTTTCTTT.

This clone occurred once. The chain carries TRBV28 and TRBJ1-2; tentatively, D is TRBD1 (6 bases). V lost 3 bases to trimming and J lost 4 bases, with 12 bases between them. Germline V gives CDR1 MDHEN, CDR2 SYDVKM. This CDR3 comprises 14 residues. The CDR3 is CASSLGGAVYGYTF. The CDR3 DNA reads as TGTGCCAGCAGTTTGGGGGGGGCTGTCTATGGCTACACCTTC.

This chain joins TRBV10-3 and TRBJ2-3, with 9 bases fitting TRBD2. The germline gives CDR1 ENHRY, CDR2 SYGVKD. The CDR3 is 18 residues long. Trimming removed 3 bases from V and 0 bases from J; junction bases left unmatched: 10. The chain's CDR3 is CAISDPLLAGWSTDTQYF. The CDR3 DNA reads TGTGCCATCAGTGACCCCCTCCTAGCGGGATGGAGCACAGATACGCAGTATTTT.

The rearrangement uses TRBV24-1 and TRBJ2-1; a possible D gene is TRBD1 (6 bases). Germline CDR1 is KGHDR and CDR2 is SFDVKD. CDR3 length: 13 residues. The V end lost 8 bases, the J end lost 8 bases, and 15 bases lay between the germline ends. CDR3 coding DNA: TGTGCCACCAATACCGGGACATCACATGAGCAGTTCTTC. Encoded protein: CATNTGTSHEQFF.

The rearrangement links TRBV2 to TRBJ1-2, with 9 bases fitting TRBD1. With V trimmed by 4 bases and J by 0 bases, 3 bases remained unmatched. Germline CDR1 is SNHLY and CDR2 is FYNNEI. This CDR3 contains 15 residues. CDR3: CASSVQGATNYGYTF. The CDR3 DNA is TGTGCCAGCAGTGTACAGGGGGCAACTAACTATGGCTACACCTTC.

The chain has TRBV3-1 (or the pseudogene TRBV3-2) and TRBJ2-5; 9 positions match TRBD1. In germline, CDR1 is LGHDT, CDR2 YNNKEL (reference sequence). The CDR3 has 14 residues. The trim removed 4 bases at V and 2 bases at J, leaving 2 bases unmatched. The CDR3 DNA is TGTGCCAGCAGCCCGGGACAGGGACAAGAGACCCAGTACTTC. As protein: CASSPGQGQETQYF.

The chain couples TRBV27 to TRBJ1-1; perhaps TRBD1 as D (6 bases). Between the trimmed V and J ends, which lost 6 bases and 6 bases, there was a span of 14 bases. The CDR3 has 13 residues. From germline, CDR1 is MNHEY and CDR2 SMNVEV (reference sequence). The CDR3 DNA follows: TGTGCCAGCAGCTCAGGGGAGTGGGCTGAAGCTTTCTTT. It encodes CASSSGEWAEAFF.

The gene calls are TRBV21-1 and TRBJ1-3. TRBV21-1 is a pseudogene segment. The CDR3 covers 15 residues. CDR3 residues: CASRNRESSGNTIYF. Written as DNA, the CDR3 is TGTGCCAGCAGGAATCGGGAGAGCTCTGGAAACACCATATATTTT.

A word on this clone: The same CDR3 also results from other DNA sequences found in this sample. V usage is TRBV5-1 and J usage is TRBJ1-4, with D uncertain. Per the germline V gene, CDR1 is SGHRS and CDR2 is YFSETQ. The CDR3 loop spans 14 amino acids. V lost 2 bases and J 3 bases, leaving 8 bases between the germline ends. The CDR3 DNA reads as TGCGCCAGCAGCTTCGGCGGGTCTAATGAAAAACTGTTTTTT. Translated, it gives CASSFGGSNEKLFF.

The rearrangement joins TRBV7-3 to TRBJ2-1; D remains ambiguous. With 1 base removed from V and 2 bases from J, the gap between germline ends came to 9 bases. This CDR3 comprises 15 residues. The germline V gene has CDR1 SGHTA and CDR2 FQGTGA. CDR3 amino acids: CASSLSATTYNEQFF. DNA for the CDR3: TGTGCCAGCAGCTTAAGTGCTACCACCTACAATGAGCAGTTCTTC.

V and J are TRBV4-3 and TRBJ2-2; 8 positions match TRBD1. This CDR3 region has 15 residues. Germline loops: CDR1 LGHNA, CDR2 YSLEER. J lost 5 bases, V lost 2 bases, and 4 bases had no gene match. CDR3 loop: CASSQRQGATGELFF. In nucleotides, the CDR3 is TGCGCCAGCAGCCAAAGGCAGGGGGCAACCGGGGAGCTGTTTTTT.

V and J are TRBV28 and TRBJ1-2; D is undetermined. Germline CDR1 MDHEN, CDR2 SYDVKM. Between the trimmed V and J ends, which lost 7 bases and 1 base, there was a span of 7 bases. CDR3 length: 12 amino acids. The CDR3 sequence: CASNQVNYGYTF. In DNA form, the CDR3 reads TGTGCCAGCAATCAGGTTAACTATGGCTACACCTTC.

This chain links TRBV18 with TRBJ2-5; a weak D match, TRBD2 (6 bases). Between the trimmed V and J ends, which lost 6 bases and 5 bases, there was a span of 16 bases. This CDR3 comprises 14 residues. CDR1 KGHSH and CDR2 LQKENI come from the germline V gene. The CDR3 spells CASSTTSPAETQYF. The CDR3 DNA is TGTGCCAGCTCCACCACTAGCCCGGCTGAGACCCAGTACTTC.

The chain combines TRBV28 with TRBJ2-3; TRBD2 might be the D (6 bases). Germline loops: CDR1 MDHEN, CDR2 SYDVKM. V shed 6 bases and J shed 2 bases, with 15 bases lying between them. The CDR3 covers 15 residues. As DNA, the CDR3 is TGTGCCAGCAGCCCCCCGACTAGACTCACAGATACGCAGTATTTT. Translating it yields CASSPPTRLTDTQYF.

The rearrangement uses TRBV6-2 or TRBV6-3 and TRBJ2-7; TRBD2 aligns across 8 bases. Germline loops: CDR1 MNHEY, CDR2 SVGEGT. Trimming removed 5 bases from V and 0 bases from J; junction bases left unmatched: 3. The CDR3 extends over 14 amino acids. The CDR3 is CASSIGTSSYEQYF. The CDR3 nucleotides read TGTGCCAGCAGTATCGGGACTAGCTCCTACGAGCAGTACTTC.

The chain has TRBV5-4 and TRBJ2-3; D possibly corresponds to TRBD2 (7 bases). Trimming pared 5 bases from V and 1 base from J, leaving 11 bases between. Germline V gene lookup returns CDR1 SGHNT and CDR2 YYREEE (reference sequence). The CDR3 totals 14 residues. Here the CDR3 reads CASRGGGGTDTQYF. The CDR3 DNA reads TGTGCCAGCAGAGGGGGGGGCGGCACAGATACGCAGTATTTT.

The DNA for the CDR3 is TGTGCCAGCAGCCCCCGGTCAGCGGGGGACTACGAGCAGTACTTC. Translation: CASSPRSAGDYEQYF. This chain uses TRBV7-2 with TRBJ2-7, with 8 nucleotides matching TRBD2. The CDR3 is 15 amino acids. The V segment lost 5 bases and the J segment 3 bases; nucleotides outside the gene matches: 9. Germline-derived CDR1 and CDR2 are SGHTA and FQGNSA.

The chain uses TRBV27 and TRBJ2-7; D call uncertain. The length of the CDR3 is 13 residues. Germline CDR1 is MNHEY and CDR2 is SMNVEV (reference sequence). The ends were cut back, 6 bases at V and 0 bases at J, with 9 bases in the middle. CDR3 protein: CASRPTFSYEQYF. In nucleotides, the CDR3 is TGTGCCAGCAGGCCTACGTTCTCCTACGAGCAGTACTTC.

The CDR3 DNA reads as TGTGCCAGCAGCCCGACAGGGGGCGGAGGGTACGAGCAGTACTTC. Residues: CASSPTGGGGYEQYF. The chain employs TRBV3-1 (or the pseudogene TRBV3-2) and TRBJ2-7; the match to TRBD1 covers 10 bases. The CDR3 runs to 15 residues. V trimming: 4 bases; J trimming: 4 bases; junction bases outside the gene matches: 7. Germline CDR1 reads LGHDT; CDR2 reads YNNKEL (reference sequence).

The chain couples TRBV7-2 to TRBJ1-2; TRBD1 is a possible D gene (6 bases). V gave up 1 base and J gave up 4 bases, with 19 bases separating them. CDR1 is SGHTA, CDR2 FQGNSA, per germline. The CDR3 is 17 residues long. Here the CDR3 DNA reads TGTGCCAGCAGCTTAGGGCAGGGGCCAAATAATGGCTATGGCTACACCTTC. As protein: CASSLGQGPNNGYGYTF.

V usage is TRBV3-1 (or the pseudogene TRBV3-2) and J usage is TRBJ2-4; D is unclear. From germline, CDR1 is LGHDT and CDR2 YNNKEL (reference sequence). The CDR3 consists of 16 residues. The ends were cut back, 6 bases at V and 0 bases at J, with 15 bases in the middle. The DNA of the CDR3 is TGTGCCAGCAGTACTCATTCACTTTTAGCCAAAAACATTCAGTACTTC. Protein: CASSTHSLLAKNIQYF.

This sequence joins TRBV2 and TRBJ2-1; maybe TRBD2 (7 bases). Trimming pared 6 bases from V and 9 bases from J, leaving 21 bases between. Germline loops: CDR1 SNHLY, CDR2 FYNNEI. The CDR3 runs to 15 residues. DNA of the CDR3: TGTGCCAGCAGCCTCGGAGGGGGGGGCCTGCGTGAGCAGTTCTTC. Encoded protein: CASSLGGGGLREQFF.